This entry is about one T cell receptor (beta chain). Its cognate antigen is unknown. The data originate from a study of shared clonotypes between healthy human individuals. Study-wide context: The cohort comprised a couple of women and a few men. Their ages spanned 18 to 49 years. Regarding the study as a whole: Clonotype sharing across a handful of donors was observed for about 4.8% of naive CD4 clonotypes.

The CDR3 has 14 amino acids. Germline CDR1 reads SGHAT; CDR2 reads FQNNGV. V was shortened by 5 bases and J by 1 base, with 11 bases between the two germline ends. Assay runs were performed at deep level. A 200 ng quantity of DNA, some 30,000 T cell genomes, went into the sorted-subset replicate PCRs. TCRdb's copy holds only in-frame clones and misses some; the assay was immunoSEQ multiplex PCR. Of some 2,000,000 clones in the sample, about 94% were seen once. The source of this sequence is a man aged 18 to 30 in good health. The gene calls are TRBV11-2 and TRBJ1-1; D not certain. The specimen was naive CD4+ T cells sorted from blood. Stated subset: CD45RA+ positively selected. CDR3 in DNA: TGTGCCAGCAGCCGAGGCAGACCGAACACTGAAGCTTTCTTT. Its translation is CASSRGRPNTEAFF.